This TCR beta chain came from a study of blood T cell repertoires in COVID-19. For the study at large: From the United States, Italy and Spain came samples of acute and convalescent COVID-19.

Looked up from germline, CDR1 is LGHDT and CDR2 is YNNKEL (reference sequence). Trimming at V came to 1 base and at J to 7 bases, leaving 8 bases not matched to a gene. CDR3 length: 16 residues. In the original processing: Reference gene primer amplification gave nucleated cell count estimates. Measured with immunoSEQ multiplex PCR; TCRdb has only the in-frame clones, and not every one. V and J calls and clone size are copied from that table; D and trimming were computed from the DNA. This sample has fewer than 350,000 clones, with 70% to 90% found just once. Each participant's cohort was designated according to participant-reported clinical history. Either two negative PCRs, clearance, or symptom resolution qualified Cohort 3 donors as recovered.

The sequence derives from a woman aged 40-49 years who had recovered from COVID-19. The sequenced material came from PBMCs or T cells enriched from blood (not recorded which). V and J are TRBV3-1 (or the pseudogene TRBV3-2) and TRBJ2-5; TRBD2 aligns across 11 bases. The CDR3 here is CASSQAGSGGAGTQYF. The CDR3 DNA sequence: TGTGCCAGCAGCCAAGCGGGTAGCGGGGGGGCCGGGACCCAGTACTTC.